A single sample is the source of the 28 T cell receptor beta chains below, sequenced in a study of vaccination and CD4 T cells after COVID-19. Cultured CD4+ T-cell DNA underwent Oncomine TCR Beta short-read sequencing. TCRdb re-called the PCR reads with MiXCR, one entry per CDR3 protein. The sample lists around 15,000 distinct CDR3 sequences; around 59% were seen once. No cognate antigen is known for these TCRs. Treatment in this sample: roughly 10-day PBMC culture with coronavirus spike peptide pools or control peptides (ViraFEST assay). Material: CD4+ T cells from blood, cultured in vitro. These TCRs come from a human donor who had recovered from COVID-19.

The CDR3 loop reads CASSGGLAGKRYNEQFF. The CDR3 DNA reads as TGTGCCAGCAGTGGGGGACTAGCGGGAAAGAGGTACAATGAGCAGTTCTTC. The J gene is TRBJ2-1, the V gene TRBV12-3 or TRBV12-4, with 13 bases that match TRBD2. The CDR3 extends over 17 amino acids. Trimming removed 5 bases from V and 4 bases from J; junction bases left unmatched: 8.

The chain couples TRBV19 to TRBJ2-4; TRBD1 agrees at 7 bases. Germline CDR1 LNHDA, CDR2 SQIVND (reference sequence). The CDR3 is made up of 15 amino acids. With 6 bases clipped from V and 0 bases from J, the junction kept 5 bases outside the gene matches. The CDR3: CASSPDRVAKNIQYF. The DNA of the CDR3 is TGTGCCAGTAGCCCCGACAGGGTAGCCAAAAACATTCAGTACTTC.

This sequence joins TRBV6-1 and TRBJ1-5; TRBD1 matches at 7 bases. This CDR3 is built from 13 residues. The V gene end was trimmed by 2 bases and the J gene end by 5 bases; junction bases not matched to a gene: 0. CDR1 is MNHNS and CDR2 is SASEGT in the germline V gene. The chain's CDR3 is CASSEQGDQPQHF. DNA of the CDR3: TGTGCCAGCAGTGAACAGGGGGATCAGCCCCAGCATTTT.

This rearrangement joins TRBV11-3 to TRBJ2-5, with D perhaps matching TRBD1 (6 bases). The CDR3 runs to 14 residues. Germline values: CDR1 SGHNT, CDR2 YENEEA. Deletions cut 1 base from V and 4 bases from J, with 10 bases between. This CDR3 is CASSLAVGGETQYF. The CDR3 DNA reads as TGTGCCAGCAGCTTAGCCGTAGGGGGAGAGACCCAGTACTTC.

The rearrangement joins TRBV30 to TRBJ1-2; no reliable D call. Trimming removed 0 bases from V and 1 base from J, with 18 bases in between. There are 17 residues in the CDR3. Germline V CDR1 and CDR2: GTSNPN, SVGIG (reference sequence). The CDR3, as DNA: TGTGCCTGGAGTGTATTGTCACCTCAATACCTTAACTATGGCTACACCTTC. Translation gives CAWSVLSPQYLNYGYTF. Combining the CDR3 with reference TRBV30 and TRBJ1-2 gives the whole variable domain SQTIHQWPATLVQPVGSPLSLECTVEGTSNPNLYWYRQAAGRGLQLLFYSVGIGQISSEVPQNLSASRPQDRQFILSSKKLLLSDSGFYLCAWSVLSPQYLNYGYTFGSGTRLTVV.

The V call is TRBV20-1, the J call TRBJ2-3, with TRBD2 matching over 10 bases. V was clipped by 5 bases and J by 0 bases; unmatched bases: 5. Germline lookup yields CDR1 DFQATT and CDR2 SNEGSKA (reference sequence). This CDR3 is 15 amino acids long. The CDR3 DNA follows: TGCAGTGCTCCAGGGACTAGCGTTAGCACAGATACGCAGTATTTT. Translating gives CSAPGTSVSTDTQYF.

This clonotype occurred a few times. The chain links TRBV7-3 to TRBJ2-2; D gene uncertain. The germline CDR1 and CDR2 sequences are SGHTA and FQGTGA. Trimming took off 3 bases at V and 4 bases at J, with 9 bases between the two ends. The CDR3 is 14 amino acids. The CDR3 spells CASSFSKTTGELFF. DNA for the CDR3: TGTGCCAGCAGCTTTTCTAAAACCACCGGGGAGCTGTTTTTT.

Only a few counts were recorded for this clonotype. The J gene is TRBJ2-5, the V gene TRBV29-1; tentative D call: TRBD2 (5 bases). Trimming removed 4 bases from V and 3 bases from J, with 9 bases in between. Germline CDR1 SQVTM, CDR2 ANQGSEA. There are 12 residues in the CDR3. CDR3 sequence reads: CSVVSGEETQYF. The CDR3 nucleotides read TGCAGCGTTGTCAGCGGAGAAGAGACCCAGTACTTC.

In this sample, this clonotype turned up a few times. The chain links TRBV10-3 to TRBJ1-5, with D possibly matching TRBD1 (5 bases). CDR1 ENHRY and CDR2 SYGVKD come from the germline V gene. The V and J ends lost 10 bases and 2 bases respectively, with 12 bases between them. This CDR3 has 13 residues. This chain's CDR3 is CASQGGRNQPQHF. CDR3 DNA sequence: TGTGCCAGTCAGGGTGGGCGCAATCAGCCCCAGCATTTT.

V gene TRBV18 combines with J gene TRBJ2-7, with 10 bases fitting TRBD1. CDR3 size: 14 residues. The germline CDR1 and CDR2 sequences are KGHSH and LQKENI. Trimming removed 3 bases from V and 2 bases from J; junction bases left unmatched: 1. In DNA, the CDR3 is TGTGCCAGCTCACCGGGGACAGGGGCCTACGAGCAGTACTTC. It is translated as CASSPGTGAYEQYF.

This clonotype occurred a few times. The genes are TRBV6-2 or TRBV6-3 and TRBJ1-5, with 9 bases identical to TRBD1. Germline V CDR1 and CDR2: MNHEY, SVGEGT. The CDR3 is 15 amino acids. V dropped 7 bases and J dropped 8; count of bases not matched to a gene: 12. The DNA for the CDR3 is TGTGCCAGCACCCCCCGGGACAGGGCGAATGAGCCCCAGCATTTT. This sequence encodes CASTPRDRANEPQHF.

V gene TRBV6-1 combines with J gene TRBJ1-2; the D gene is possibly TRBD1 (6 bases). V shed 7 bases and J shed 3 bases, with 9 bases lying between them. This CDR3 contains 12 residues. CDR1 and CDR2 (germline): MNHNS, SASEGT. This CDR3 reads CASTGADYGYTF. The CDR3 coding sequence is TGTGCCAGCACAGGGGCAGACTATGGCTACACCTTC.

This clonotype was picked up a small number of times. V usage is TRBV24-1 and J usage is TRBJ2-3; D not resolved. Trimming pared 5 bases from V and 2 bases from J, leaving 4 bases between. Germline CDR1 KGHDR, CDR2 SFDVKD. This CDR3 region has 12 residues. The CDR3: CATSGTTDTQYF. In DNA, the CDR3 is TGTGCCACCAGTGGTACCACAGATACGCAGTATTTT.

This clonotype was seen a few times. The chain has TRBV6-1 and TRBJ1-1; D is unresolved. V lost 7 bases, J lost 3 bases, and 12 bases lay in between. Germline V gene lookup returns CDR1 MNHNS and CDR2 SASEGT. This CDR3 spans 13 amino acids. The CDR3 DNA follows: TGTGCCAGCACGGCGCTTTGGGACACTGAAGCTTTCTTT. Translating gives CASTALWDTEAFF.

The sample holds a few counts of this clonotype. The gene calls are TRBV2 and TRBJ2-7; 8 bases map to TRBD1. The germline V gene has CDR1 SNHLY and CDR2 FYNNEI. The CDR3 length is 15 residues. V dropped 7 bases and J dropped 5; count of bases not matched to a gene: 13. The CDR3 DNA sequence: TGTGCCAGCACATACCGACAGGGGTCGCTGGACGAGCAGTACTTC. Translation gives CASTYRQGSLDEQYF.

The CDR3 nucleotides read TGCAGTGCTAGGGGCAGGCATAACTATGGCTACACCTTC. It encodes CSARGRHNYGYTF. The chain has TRBV20-1 and TRBJ1-2, with D hard to call. The CDR3 is made up of 13 amino acids. V was cut by 3 bases and J by 1 base, with 9 bases left in between. The germline V gene encodes CDR1 DFQATT and CDR2 SNEGSKA (reference sequence).

This chain links TRBV5-1 with TRBJ1-5; 10 bases fit TRBD1. The CDR3 runs 15 residues. The germline CDR1 and CDR2 sequences are SGHRS and YFSETQ. V was clipped by 3 bases and J by 7 bases; unmatched bases: 7. CDR3 residues: CASSWGTGEEQPQHF. The CDR3 DNA is TGCGCCAGCAGCTGGGGGACAGGGGAGGAACAGCCCCAGCATTTT. Looking up the rest from reference TRBV5-1 and TRBJ1-5 gives the full variable domain: KAGVTQTPRYLIKTRGQQVTLSCSPISGHRSVSWYQQTPGQGLQFLFEYFSETQRNKGNFPGRFSGRQFSNSRSEMNVSTLELGDSALYLCASSWGTGEEQPQHFGDGTRLSIL.

The chain recombines TRBV12-3 or TRBV12-4 with TRBJ1-1, with 8 bases identical to TRBD1. This CDR3 has 13 amino acids. V lost 5 bases, J lost 3 bases, and 2 bases stayed unmatched. The CDR3 region is CASSLQGDTEAFF. CDR3 nucleotides: TGTGCCAGCAGTCTACAGGGGGACACTGAAGCTTTCTTT.

The V and J genes are TRBV2 and TRBJ1-4; no definite D call. Trimming left V 5 bases short and J 7 bases short, with 8 bases between. CDR1 SNHLY and CDR2 FYNNEI come from the germline V gene. The CDR3 totals 12 residues. The CDR3, as DNA: TGTGCCAGCAGTAGGGCCGGTGAAAAACTGTTTTTT. Amino acids: CASSRAGEKLFF. Filled out from reference TRBV2 and TRBJ1-4, the complete variable domain reads EPEVTQTPSHQVTQMGQEVILRCVPISNHLYFYWYRQILGQKVEFLVSFYNNEISEKSEIFDDQFSVERPDGSNFTLKIRSTKLEDSAMYFCASSRAGEKLFFGSGTQLSVL.

This clonotype was seen a handful of times. J is TRBJ1-1 and V is TRBV11-3; weak D call: TRBD1 (5 bases). The V gene lost 1 base and the J gene lost 1 base, with 7 bases spanning the gap. The CDR3 totals 14 residues. The germline V gene encodes CDR1 SGHNT and CDR2 YENEEA. The CDR3 is CASSLGQTNTEAFF. CDR3 in DNA: TGTGCCAGCAGCTTAGGACAGACGAACACTGAAGCTTTCTTT.

This clonotype has just a few counts. V and J are TRBV15 and TRBJ2-3; D gene uncertain. CDR3 length: 15 residues. V lost 3 bases to trimming and J lost 5 bases, with 15 bases between them. From germline, CDR1 is LNHNV and CDR2 YYDKDF (reference sequence). In DNA form, the CDR3 reads TGTGCCACCAGCAGGGGCTACGAGACGGGAGATACGCAGTATTTT. Its translation: CATSRGYETGDTQYF.

This clonotype appeared a single time. The chain links TRBV27 to TRBJ2-3; the match to TRBD2 covers 9 bases. The V gene's germline CDR1 is MNHEY and CDR2 SMNVEV (reference sequence). The V and J ends lost 7 bases and 3 bases, in that order; junction bases with no gene match: 8. The CDR3 contains 15 residues. The CDR3 coding sequence is TGTGCCAGCACCGTCAGCGGGAGGTTTACAGATACGCAGTATTTT. It codes for CASTVSGRFTDTQYF.

This sequence joins TRBV20-1 and TRBJ2-1, with D possibly matching TRBD2 (5 bases). CDR3 length: 16 amino acids. Per the germline V gene, CDR1 is DFQATT and CDR2 is SNEGSKA (reference sequence). V lost 5 bases and J lost 4, with 21 bases in between. The CDR3 nucleotides are TGCAGTGCTGGGCGTCCTCGGGGAGCCGGTTACAATGAGCAGTTCTTC. Its protein is CSAGRPRGAGYNEQFF.

This CDR3 reads CASSYMLSGVYGYTF. The CDR3 nucleotides are TGTGCCAGCAGTTACATGCTGTCCGGGGTCTATGGCTACACCTTC. The chain combines TRBV6-5 with TRBJ1-2; D ambiguous. This CDR3 region has 15 residues. CDR1 and CDR2 from the germline V gene are MNHEY and SVGAGI. The V and J ends lost 2 bases and 4 bases respectively, with 14 bases between them.

The J gene is TRBJ1-2, the V gene TRBV3-1; no reliable D call. CDR3 size: 11 residues. Germline V gene lookup returns CDR1 LGHDT and CDR2 YNNKEL (reference sequence). V was cut by 0 bases and J by 12 bases, with 8 bases left in between. This CDR3 is CASSQDRVNTF. The CDR3 DNA is TGTGCCAGCAGCCAAGATCGGGTAAACACCTTC.

About this clonotype: No DNA is shown, since the ends of the CDR3 on it are uncertain; the CDR3 is the one TCRdb lists. The chain links TRBV6-1 to TRBJ1-1; TRBD1 is the table's D call, not checked against the DNA. In germline, CDR1 is MNHNS, CDR2 SASEGT. The CDR3 extends over 16 residues, inclusive of both ends. CDR3 loop: CASSDFRGGALESAFF.

This clonotype was observed a handful of times. The chain uses TRBV6-2 or TRBV6-3 and TRBJ2-5, with 11 bases fitting TRBD2. The CDR3 length is 15 residues. Germline V gene data show CDR1 as MNHEY and CDR2 as SVGEGT. J lost 2 bases, V lost 6 bases, and 5 bases had no gene match. CDR3 nucleotides: TGTGCCAGCAGGGGGGGACTAGCGGTTCAAGAGACCCAGTACTTC. This encodes CASRGGLAVQETQYF.

In its sample, this clonotype was seen a few times. The rearrangement joins TRBV11-2 to TRBJ1-2; weak D call: TRBD1 (5 bases). Per the germline V gene, CDR1 is SGHAT and CDR2 is FQNNGV. Trimming took 5 bases from V and 4 from J, leaving 11 bases between them. The CDR3 extends over 13 amino acids. The chain's CDR3 is CASSPVRGYGYTF. CDR3 DNA sequence: TGTGCCAGCAGCCCGGTTAGGGGCTATGGCTACACCTTC.